This T cell receptor beta chain was obtained from a study of T cell repertoires in cytomegalovirus infection. Overall study: A matching HLA type, together with CMV infection, was signaled by public TCR beta signatures. Study conclusions and caveats: Cumulative frequency of public TCR beta families picked out carriers of CMV plus the relevant HLA. CMV-specific HLA-C-restricted TCR beta clonotypes dominated the ex vivo response.

The CDR3 runs 13 residues. Trimming left V 5 bases short and J 3 bases short, with 6 bases between. Germline CDR1 and CDR2: SGHRS and YFSETQ. A few counts support this clonotype. Its cognate antigen is unknown. MiXCR was run by TCRdb on the reads, yielding one entry per CDR3 protein. Counted here are about 360,000 distinct CDR3 sequences, approximately 18% occurring once; the ten biggest clones make up roughly 8.7%. The TCR comes from a human donor in good health (CMV status not recorded). Some clones in this sample may be carry-over from other donors' samples. The V gene is TRBV5-1, the J gene TRBJ2-6; D gene uncertain. The sequencing input was PBMCs. The CDR3 reads CASSQVGANVLTF. In DNA form, the CDR3 reads TGCGCCAGCAGTCAGGTTGGGGCCAACGTCCTGACTTTC.